The 7 T cell receptor beta chains presented below share a single source sample, sequenced in a study of CD8 T cells in Susac syndrome. Random hexamers were used to reverse transcribe an amount of roughly 0.45 to 1 ug RNA. TCRdb re-derived calls from the immunoSEQ multiplex PCR reads in MiXCR, one entry per CDR3 protein. The data show about 140,000 distinct CDR3 sequences, 94% seen once. The sequenced sample consisted of CD8+ T cells from PBMCs. Source of these receptors: a human donor in good health.

This sequence joins TRBV30 and TRBJ1-4; no clear D gene. This CDR3 region has 13 residues. Looked up from germline, CDR1 is GTSNPN and CDR2 is SVGIG (reference sequence). The V end was cut by 4 bases, the J end by 2 bases, with 8 bases between. CDR3 coding DNA: TGTGCCTGGATTGGTGAGACTAATGAAAAACTGTTTTTT. This codes for CAWIGETNEKLFF.

The chain has TRBV30 and TRBJ1-2, with D tentatively TRBD1 (6 bases). This CDR3 spans 13 amino acids. Germline loops: CDR1 GTSNPN, CDR2 SVGIG (reference sequence). Trimming cost V 4 bases and J 3 bases, with 12 bases left between them. In nucleotides, the CDR3 is TGTGCCTGGATGCTGGGGGCGCACTATGGCTACACCTTC. Translated, it gives CAWMLGAHYGYTF.

The chain uses TRBV6-5 and TRBJ2-2; D gene ambiguous. The V and J ends lost 0 bases and 7 bases respectively, with 6 bases between them. Per the germline V gene, CDR1 is MNHEY and CDR2 is SVGAGI. The CDR3 is made up of 13 amino acids. For the CDR3, the DNA is TGTGCCAGCAGTTACTCTGGGATCGGGGAGCTGTTTTTT. Translation gives CASSYSGIGELFF.

The count of this clonotype is one. The chain employs TRBV29-1 and TRBJ1-1, with D uncertain. The V gene's germline CDR1 is SQVTM and CDR2 ANQGSEA. The length of the CDR3 is 15 residues. The V and J ends lost 5 bases and 2 bases respectively, with 18 bases between them. CDR3 sequence: CSVLPQRTANTEAFF. CDR3 nucleotide sequence: TGCAGCGTTCTCCCACAACGAACAGCAAACACTGAAGCTTTCTTT.

The sample holds one count of this clonotype. The V call is TRBV20-1, the J call TRBJ2-3; D may be TRBD1 or TRBD2 (5 bases each). The CDR3 spans 14 residues. Germline values: CDR1 DFQATT, CDR2 SNEGSKA (reference sequence). Trimming cost V 2 bases and J 10 bases, with 19 bases left between them. In DNA, the CDR3 is TGCAGTGCTAGATCCGGGGCGGACTCTCGAGCGCAGTATTTT. This codes for CSARSGADSRAQYF.

The chain couples TRBV5-6 to TRBJ2-1, with no clear D. CDR3 length: 13 amino acids. Germline assignment: CDR1 SGHDT and CDR2 YYEEEE. With 0 bases removed from V and 13 bases from J, the gap between germline ends came to 14 bases. This CDR3 reads CASSLVVAPKQFF. Here the CDR3 DNA reads TGTGCCAGCAGCTTGGTGGTAGCCCCGAAACAGTTCTTC.

The rearrangement uses TRBV2 and TRBJ1-5; D might be TRBD1 (5 bases). V dropped 1 base and J dropped 7 bases, with 11 bases sitting between them. The germline CDR1 and CDR2 sequences are SNHLY and FYNNEI. The CDR3 length is 14 residues. The DNA for the CDR3 is TGTGCCAGCAGTGAAGTGGGGCTTAAACAGCCCCAGCATTTT. Amino acid sequence: CASSEVGLKQPQHF.